The 12 T cell receptor beta chains given below trace back to one sample, sequenced in a study of cytomegalovirus exposure and HLA in healthy donors. 13 Jbeta primers and 60 Vbeta primers were used for the PCR. Clones were read by immunoSEQ multiplex PCR, and TCRdb kept only the in-frame ones, dropping some. This table has about 120,000 clones, approximately 81% appearing once. The sequenced sample was PBMCs. The receptors shown here come from a man younger than 40 in good health and CMV-seropositive.

This clone was seen only a few times. The V and J genes are TRBV27 and TRBJ2-1; the D gene is possibly TRBD2 (7 bases). V was shortened by 2 bases and J by 0 bases, with 11 bases between the two germline ends. The CDR3 consists of 16 residues. In germline, CDR1 is MNHEY, CDR2 SMNVEV (reference sequence). The CDR3 is CASSLEGGSSYNEQFF. The DNA for the CDR3 is TGTGCCAGCAGTTTAGAGGGGGGGAGCTCCTACAATGAGCAGTTCTTC.

CDR3: CASTSFDRKRGVYKQYF. The DNA of the CDR3 is TGTGCCAGCACCTCATTTGACAGGAAACGAGGGGTATACAAGCAGTACTTC. The chain joins TRBV28 to TRBJ2-7; possibly TRBD1 for D (6 bases). V was shortened by 7 bases and J by 8 bases, with 30 bases between the two germline ends. The CDR3 runs 17 residues. CDR1 and CDR2 (germline): MDHEN, SYDVKM. The full variable domain, in which reference TRBV28 and TRBJ2-7 provide the parts outside the CDR3, is DVKVTQSSRYLVKRTGEKVFLECVQDMDHENMFWYRQDPGLGLRLIYFSYDVKMKEKGDIPEGYSVSREKKERFSLILESASTNQTSMYLCASTSFDRKRGVYKQYFGPGTRLTVT.

This chain links TRBV29-1 with TRBJ1-1, with 9 bases matching TRBD1. CDR3 length equals 14 residues. Per germline, CDR1 SQVTM and CDR2 ANQGSEA. The V gene end was trimmed by 6 bases and the J gene end by 5 bases; junction bases not matched to a gene: 10. The CDR3 coding sequence is TGCAGCGTCAACCCGACAGGGGGGGGGACTGAAGCTTTCTTT. Protein sequence: CSVNPTGGGTEAFF.

The chain carries TRBV7-9 and TRBJ2-7; a weak D match, TRBD2 (7 bases). The V end was cut by 4 bases, the J end by 4 bases, with 20 bases between. CDR1 is SEHNR, CDR2 FQNEAQ, per germline (reference sequence). The CDR3 has 16 residues. The CDR3 region is CASSSHTGFGGYEQYF. The CDR3, as DNA: TGTGCCAGCAGCTCTCATACAGGGTTCGGGGGGTACGAGCAGTACTTC.

The CDR3 reads CASSKQGRDTEAFF. The CDR3 nucleotides are TGTGCCAGCAGCAAACAGGGTAGGGACACTGAAGCTTTCTTT. This chain uses TRBV6-5 with TRBJ1-1, with a tentative D call TRBD1 (6 bases). Germline V gives CDR1 MNHEY, CDR2 SVGAGI. V lost 6 bases and J lost 3, with 14 bases in between. CDR3 length equals 14 residues.

The rearrangement links TRBV27 to TRBJ1-4; D is perhaps TRBD1 (5 bases). V shed 6 bases and J shed 6 bases, with 8 bases lying between them. CDR1 is MNHEY, CDR2 SMNVEV, per germline (reference sequence). The CDR3 length is 12 residues. DNA for the CDR3: TGTGCCAGCAGCAGGGTGGATGAAAAACTGTTTTTT. This encodes CASSRVDEKLFF.

V and J are TRBV6-5 and TRBJ2-1, with D maybe TRBD2 (5 bases). Germline-derived CDR1 and CDR2 are MNHEY and SVGAGI. Trimming pared 6 bases from V and 6 bases from J, leaving 18 bases between. The CDR3 contains 15 residues. DNA of the CDR3: TGTGCCAGCAGGTGGGTTTGGGAGTCAAGCAATGAGCAGTTCTTC. Protein product: CASRWVWESSNEQFF.

This clone came up once. The J gene is TRBJ2-7, the V gene TRBV11-3, with TRBD2 matching 7 bases. The CDR3 contains 11 residues. Germline CDR1 SGHNT, CDR2 YENEEA. V lost 7 bases to trimming and J lost 5 bases; unmatched junction nucleotides: 2. The CDR3 nucleotides read TGTGCCAGCACCGCGGGGGACGAGCAGTACTTC. Protein sequence: CASTAGDEQYF.

V usage is TRBV6-5 and J usage is TRBJ2-5, with TRBD2 identical over 7 bases. CDR1 MNHEY and CDR2 SVGAGI come from the germline V gene. V lost 5 bases to trimming and J lost 7 bases; unmatched junction nucleotides: 4. The CDR3 sequence is 12 residues long. CDR3 nucleotides: TGTGCCAGCAGTCGAGCGGGGTTGACCCAGTACTTC. Translation: CASSRAGLTQYF.

This clone was seen a few times. The rearrangement links TRBV5-6 to TRBJ2-1; D ambiguous. Trimming removed 0 bases from V and 14 bases from J, with 12 bases in between. Looked up from germline, CDR1 is SGHDT and CDR2 is YYEEEE. The CDR3 runs 12 residues. The CDR3 bases are TGTGCCAGCAGCTTGGTTGACCTCGAGGAGTTCTTC. It is translated as CASSLVDLEEFF. Filled out from reference TRBV5-6 and TRBJ2-1, the complete variable domain reads DAGVTQSPTHLIKTRGQQVTLRCSPKSGHDTVSWYQQALGQGPQFIFQYYEEEERQRGNFPDRFSGHQFPNYSSELNVNALLLGDSALYLCASSLVDLEEFFGPGTRLTVL.

The chain combines TRBV7-3 with TRBJ1-1; D unresolved. V was trimmed by 0 bases and J by 2 bases, leaving 10 bases between them. The CDR3 length is 15 residues. CDR1 is SGHTA, CDR2 FQGTGA, per germline. For the CDR3, the DNA is TGTGCCAGCAGCTTAACGCCGGGAATTAACACTGAAGCTTTCTTT. It yields the protein CASSLTPGINTEAFF.

The chain has TRBV27 and TRBJ2-4; possibly TRBD2 for D (5 bases). The CDR3 extends over 16 amino acids. V lost 0 bases, J lost 3 bases, and 12 bases lay in between. From germline, CDR1 is MNHEY and CDR2 SMNVEV (reference sequence). This CDR3 is CASSLSTGYFKNIQYF. CDR3 bases: TGTGCCAGCAGTTTATCGACGGGGTACTTCAAAAACATTCAGTACTTC.